This T cell receptor beta chain was sequenced for a study of T-cell memory formation after mild COVID-19. Study overall: Most TCR clusters belonged to a single donor. General study findings and limits: The finding that pre-infection memory included some responding clones suggested that cross-reactive memory joined. Clones that contracted clustered mainly in CM and EM if CD4+ and in EMRA if CD8+. Nothing showed for sure that second-wave clones peaking on day 37 were SARS-CoV-2 specific.

Via MiXCR, TCRdb re-called the 5' RACE reads, giving one row per CDR3 protein. The repertoire holds around 340,000 distinct CDR3 sequences, with over 10% as singletons. A word on this clonotype: Its antigen is undetermined.

Looked up from germline, CDR1 is MNHEY and CDR2 is SVGAGI. This CDR3 contains 16 residues. V was clipped by 0 bases and J by 7 bases; unmatched bases: 11. Sequencing was done on a sample of PBMCs or a T cell subset sorted from them (not recorded which). This TCR was recovered from a man between 18 and 35 years old who had mild COVID-19 (a few samples of this study predate the infection). Cell type and time point are not known. The chain links TRBV6-5 to TRBJ1-2; the match to TRBD1 covers 7 bases. DNA for the CDR3: TGTGCCAGCAGTTACTCGAGATCCGGGACAGTTCGTGGCTACACCTTC. Residues: CASSYSRSGTVRGYTF.